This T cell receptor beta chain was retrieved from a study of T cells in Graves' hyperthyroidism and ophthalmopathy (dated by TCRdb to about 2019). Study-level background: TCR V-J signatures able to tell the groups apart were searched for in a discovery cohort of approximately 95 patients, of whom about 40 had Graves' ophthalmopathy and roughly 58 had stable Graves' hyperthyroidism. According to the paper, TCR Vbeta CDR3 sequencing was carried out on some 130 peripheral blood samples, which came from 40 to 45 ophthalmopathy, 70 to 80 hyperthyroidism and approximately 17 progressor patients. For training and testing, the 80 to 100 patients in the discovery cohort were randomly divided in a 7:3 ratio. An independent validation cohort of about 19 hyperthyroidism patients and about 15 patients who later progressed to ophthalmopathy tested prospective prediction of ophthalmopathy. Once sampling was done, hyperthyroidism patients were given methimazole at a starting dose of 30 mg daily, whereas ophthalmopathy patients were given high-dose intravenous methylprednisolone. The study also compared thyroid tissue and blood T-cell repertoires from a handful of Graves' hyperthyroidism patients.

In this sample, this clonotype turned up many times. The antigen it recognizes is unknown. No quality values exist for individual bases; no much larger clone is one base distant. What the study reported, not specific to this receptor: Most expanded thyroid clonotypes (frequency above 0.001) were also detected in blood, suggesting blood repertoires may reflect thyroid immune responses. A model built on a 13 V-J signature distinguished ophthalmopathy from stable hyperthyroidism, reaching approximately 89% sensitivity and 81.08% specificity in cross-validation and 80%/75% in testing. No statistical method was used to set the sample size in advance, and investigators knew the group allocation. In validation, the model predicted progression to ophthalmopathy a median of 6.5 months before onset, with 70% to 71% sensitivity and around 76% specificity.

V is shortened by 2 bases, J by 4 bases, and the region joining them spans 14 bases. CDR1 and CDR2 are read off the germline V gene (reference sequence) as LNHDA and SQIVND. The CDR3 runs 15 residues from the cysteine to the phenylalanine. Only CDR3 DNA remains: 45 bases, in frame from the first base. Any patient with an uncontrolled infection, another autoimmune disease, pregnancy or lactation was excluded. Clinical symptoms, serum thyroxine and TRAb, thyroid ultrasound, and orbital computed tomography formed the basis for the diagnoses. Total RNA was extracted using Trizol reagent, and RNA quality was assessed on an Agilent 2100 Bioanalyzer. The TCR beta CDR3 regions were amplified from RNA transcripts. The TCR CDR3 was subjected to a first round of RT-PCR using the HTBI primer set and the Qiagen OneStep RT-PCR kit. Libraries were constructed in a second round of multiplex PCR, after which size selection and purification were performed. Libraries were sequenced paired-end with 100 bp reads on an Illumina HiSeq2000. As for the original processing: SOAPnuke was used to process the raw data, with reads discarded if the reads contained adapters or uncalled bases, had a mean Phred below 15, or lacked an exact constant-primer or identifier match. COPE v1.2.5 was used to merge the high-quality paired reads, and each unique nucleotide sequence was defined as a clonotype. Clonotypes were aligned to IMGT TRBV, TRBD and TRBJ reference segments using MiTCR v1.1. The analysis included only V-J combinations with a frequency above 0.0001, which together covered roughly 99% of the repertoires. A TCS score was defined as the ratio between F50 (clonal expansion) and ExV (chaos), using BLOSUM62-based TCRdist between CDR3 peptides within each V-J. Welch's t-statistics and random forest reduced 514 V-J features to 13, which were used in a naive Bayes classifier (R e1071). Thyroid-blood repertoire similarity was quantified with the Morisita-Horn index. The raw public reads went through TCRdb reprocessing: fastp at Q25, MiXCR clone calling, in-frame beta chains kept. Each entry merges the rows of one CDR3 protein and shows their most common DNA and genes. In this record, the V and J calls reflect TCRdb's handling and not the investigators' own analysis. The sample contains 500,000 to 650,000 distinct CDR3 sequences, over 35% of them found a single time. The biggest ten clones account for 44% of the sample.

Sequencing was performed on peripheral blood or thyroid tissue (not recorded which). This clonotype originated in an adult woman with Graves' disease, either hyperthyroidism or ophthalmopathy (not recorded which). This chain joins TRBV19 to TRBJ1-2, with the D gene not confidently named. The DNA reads TGTGCCAGTAGTATAATGTGGTCGGCTGTCTATGGCTACACCTTC. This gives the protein CASSIMWSAVYGYTF.